This T cell receptor (beta chain) was obtained from a study of vaccination and CD4 T cells after COVID-19. A note on this clonotype: The antigen is not known.

Treatment of the sample: approximately 9-day PBMC culture with coronavirus spike peptide pools or control peptides (ViraFEST assay). Cultures of PBMCs, roughly 2.1 million per well, were set up with approximately 10 IU/ml IL-2 and approximately 9.4 ug/ml peptide pools. Negative selection enriched CD4+ T cells from cultures at 9 to 11 days. Oncomine TCR Beta short-read sequencing was applied to DNA from cultured CD4+ T cells. TCRdb recomputed calls from the PCR reads with MiXCR, one row per CDR3 protein. The sample consists of fewer than 20,000 distinct CDR3 sequences, about 50% of them appearing once. The CDR3 runs 18 residues.

The sequence was obtained from a human donor who had recovered from COVID-19. Sequencing used CD4+ T cells from blood, cultured in vitro. This rearrangement joins TRBV21-1 to TRBJ2-3; the D call TRBD2 from the table was never checked on the DNA. TRBV21-1 represents a pseudogene. Here the CDR3 reads CASSARGNSGRGTDTQYF. The DNA of the CDR3 is TGTGCCAGCAGCGCCAGAGGAAATAGCGGGAGGGGGACAGATACGCAGTATTTT.